Given below is one T cell receptor beta chain in context. Its antigen is currently unknown. Per germline, CDR1 SGHNT and CDR2 YYREEE (reference sequence). This CDR3 is built from 16 residues. The germline V and J ends were trimmed by 1 base and 3 bases, with 14 bases remaining between them. The data belong to a study of T cell responses to AZD1222 COVID-19 vaccine. Study-wide findings and caveats: Donors in the cohort were predominantly white British and more often female, and clonal diversity was possibly underestimated.

Some second doses came at about 4 weeks and others at about 12 weeks; these were pooled. Profiled with immunoSEQ multiplex PCR; TCRdb holds only in-frame clones, not every one. The data show 100,000 to 150,000 clones, with more than 85% seen just once and about 5% held by the top ten. This chain uses TRBV5-4 with TRBJ2-4; maybe TRBD2 (6 bases). The sequencing here drew on peripheral blood, taken 28 days after the second AZD1222 dose. The TCR was taken from an adult who received the AZD1222 COVID-19 vaccine. Here the CDR3 DNA reads TGTGCCAGCAGCTTGAGGGACTCTGGATACAAAAACATTCAGTACTTC. It is translated as CASSLRDSGYKNIQYF. Drawing the rest from reference TRBV5-4 and TRBJ2-4, the complete variable domain is ETGVTQSPTHLIKTRGQQVTLRCSSQSGHNTVSWYQQALGQGPQFIFQYYREEENGRGNFPPRFSGLQFPNYSSELNVNALELDDSALYLCASSLRDSGYKNIQYFGAGTRLSVL.